Below, 10 T cell receptor beta chains from the same sample are listed, as sequenced in a study of Ad26.COV2.S vaccination and SARS-CoV-2 variants. Method: immunoSEQ multiplex PCR; TCRdb's copy keeps in-frame clones and lacks some. The sample shows about 680,000 clones, roughly 90% of them seen only once. Treatment here: around 19 received Ad26.COV2.S at low or high dose, single or two shots; 5 received placebo; per-sample allocation not given. Samples were taken on day 63 after the first vaccine or placebo injection. Source: peripheral blood, taken in a trial of Ad26.COV2.S vaccine versus placebo. Every receptor here comes from a person aged 18 to 59 who received the Ad26.COV2.S COVID-19 vaccine or a placebo.

This clone has only one observation. The chain couples TRBV6-2 or TRBV6-3 to TRBJ2-3, with a possible D match to TRBD2 (6 bases). The germline gives CDR1 MNHEY, CDR2 SVGEGT. V was clipped by 0 bases and J by 4 bases, with 11 bases between them. CDR3 length equals 15 residues. The CDR3 is CASSYSGTAPDTQYF. The CDR3 coding sequence is TGTGCCAGCAGTTACTCCGGGACTGCTCCAGATACGCAGTATTTT.

For the CDR3, the DNA is TGTGCCAGCAGCTTAGTTTCGTCTAGCGGTACCTACGAGCAGTACTTC. As protein: CASSLVSSSGTYEQYF. V is TRBV7-2 and J is TRBJ2-7, with 7 nucleotides matching TRBD2. Germline V gene lookup returns CDR1 SGHTA and CDR2 FQGNSA. The CDR3 is made up of 16 amino acids. The V and J ends lost 1 base and 2 bases, in that order; junction bases with no gene match: 8.

This chain uses TRBV9 with TRBJ2-1; no clear D gene. CDR1 is SGDLS and CDR2 is YYNGEE in the germline V gene. V was shortened by 3 bases and J by 2 bases, with 12 bases between the two germline ends. The CDR3 runs to 15 residues. The CDR3 sequence: CASSAFGEPYNEQFF. CDR3 sequence (DNA): TGTGCCAGCAGCGCTTTTGGTGAACCCTACAATGAGCAGTTCTTC.

The rearrangement joins TRBV9 to TRBJ1-1; TRBD1 might be the D (5 bases). This CDR3 is 13 amino acids long. Germline V lookup: CDR1 SGDLS, CDR2 YYNGEE. Trimming took 6 bases from V and 0 from J, leaving 9 bases between them. The CDR3 DNA reads TGTGCCAGCACGAGGGGTCTGAACACTGAAGCTTTCTTT. It encodes CASTRGLNTEAFF.

The chain is built from TRBV24-1 and TRBJ1-1; D remains unclear. There are 16 residues in the CDR3. V was pared by 3 bases and J by 3 bases, with 16 bases between. The V gene's germline CDR1 is KGHDR and CDR2 SFDVKD. This CDR3 is CATSDNQENTDTEAFF. CDR3 in DNA: TGTGCCACCAGTGATAACCAGGAAAATACGGACACTGAAGCTTTCTTT.

The gene calls are TRBV24-1 and TRBJ2-2; TRBD1 aligns across 10 bases. The germline V gene encodes CDR1 KGHDR and CDR2 SFDVKD. The ends lost 10 bases at V and 2 bases at J; junction bases unmatched: 12. The CDR3 totals 17 residues. The CDR3 bases are TGTGCCACTACCCTCGGTGGGACAGGGGCCAACACCGGGGAGCTGTTTTTT. Protein product: CATTLGGTGANTGELFF.

The chain links TRBV7-9 to TRBJ2-5; 8 bases are shared with TRBD2. The CDR3 totals 15 residues. V trimming: 3 bases; J trimming: 2 bases; junction bases outside the gene matches: 5. CDR1 and CDR2 (germline): SEHNR, FQNEAQ (reference sequence). In DNA form, the CDR3 reads TGTGCCAGCAGCTTGTACTCGGGGGGGCAAGAGACCCAGTACTTC. Protein product: CASSLYSGGQETQYF.

The genes are TRBV7-9 and TRBJ1-1; D is possibly TRBD1 (5 bases). The CDR3 is 14 residues long. Trimming pared 4 bases from V and 0 bases from J, leaving 9 bases between. CDR1 and CDR2 from the germline V gene are SEHNR and FQNEAQ (reference sequence). CDR3 residues: CASSSWGVNTEAFF. As DNA, the CDR3 is TGTGCCAGCAGCTCTTGGGGGGTGAACACTGAAGCTTTCTTT.

This clone has a single count. The rearrangement uses TRBV3-1 (or the pseudogene TRBV3-2) and TRBJ2-2, with D unresolved. CDR1 and CDR2 (germline): LGHDT, YNNKEL (reference sequence). V was shortened by 1 base and J by 7 bases, with 4 bases between the two germline ends. The CDR3 totals 12 residues. CDR3 bases: TGTGCCAGCAGCCAAGCCGACGGGGAGCTGTTTTTT. It translates to CASSQADGELFF.

This sequence joins TRBV6-1 and TRBJ1-2, with D possibly matching TRBD1 (6 bases). This CDR3 comprises 15 residues. Trimming cost V 3 bases and J 2 bases, with 13 bases left between them. Germline V gene sequence: CDR1 MNHNS, CDR2 SASEGT. This chain's CDR3 is CASSEGAGHNYGYTF. CDR3 nucleotides: TGTGCCAGCAGTGAGGGGGCAGGGCACAACTATGGCTACACCTTC.